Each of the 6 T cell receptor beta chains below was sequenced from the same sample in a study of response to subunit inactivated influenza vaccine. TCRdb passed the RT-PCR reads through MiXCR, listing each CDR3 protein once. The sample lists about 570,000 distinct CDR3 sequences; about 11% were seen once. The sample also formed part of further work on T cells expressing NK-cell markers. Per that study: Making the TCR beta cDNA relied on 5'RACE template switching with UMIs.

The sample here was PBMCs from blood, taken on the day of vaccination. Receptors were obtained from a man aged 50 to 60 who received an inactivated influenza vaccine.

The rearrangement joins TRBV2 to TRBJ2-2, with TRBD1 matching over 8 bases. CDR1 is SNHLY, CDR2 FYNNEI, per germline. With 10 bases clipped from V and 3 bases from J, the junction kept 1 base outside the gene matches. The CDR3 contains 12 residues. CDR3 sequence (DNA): TGTGCCACACAGGGGGACACCGGGGAGCTGTTTTTT. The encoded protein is CATQGDTGELFF.

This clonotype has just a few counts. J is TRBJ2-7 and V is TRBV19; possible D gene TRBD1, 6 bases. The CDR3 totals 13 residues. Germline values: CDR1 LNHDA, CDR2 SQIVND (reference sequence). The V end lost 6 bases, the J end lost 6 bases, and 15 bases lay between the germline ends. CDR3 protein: CASSRDTQAEQYF. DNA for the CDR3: TGTGCCAGTAGCCGGGACACCCAGGCCGAGCAGTACTTC.

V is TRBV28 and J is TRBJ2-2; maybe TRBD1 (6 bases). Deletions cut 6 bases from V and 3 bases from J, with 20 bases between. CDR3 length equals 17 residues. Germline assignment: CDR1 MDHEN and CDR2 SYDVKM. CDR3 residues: CASSYAPPGVDTGELFF. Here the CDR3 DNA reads TGTGCCAGCAGCTACGCCCCACCAGGGGTCGACACCGGGGAGCTGTTTTTT.

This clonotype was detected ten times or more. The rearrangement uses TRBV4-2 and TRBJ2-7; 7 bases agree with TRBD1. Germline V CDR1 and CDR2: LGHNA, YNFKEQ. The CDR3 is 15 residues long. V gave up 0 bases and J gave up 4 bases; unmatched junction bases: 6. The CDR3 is CASSQDPTGEYEQYF. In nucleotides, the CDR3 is TGTGCCAGCAGCCAAGATCCAACAGGGGAATACGAGCAGTACTTC.

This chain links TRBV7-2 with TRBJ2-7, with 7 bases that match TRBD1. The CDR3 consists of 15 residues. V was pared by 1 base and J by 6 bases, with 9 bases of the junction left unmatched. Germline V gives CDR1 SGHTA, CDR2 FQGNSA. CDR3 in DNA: TGTGCCAGCAGCTTAGGCAGGGGGAGTACGGGCGAGCAGTACTTC. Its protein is CASSLGRGSTGEQYF.

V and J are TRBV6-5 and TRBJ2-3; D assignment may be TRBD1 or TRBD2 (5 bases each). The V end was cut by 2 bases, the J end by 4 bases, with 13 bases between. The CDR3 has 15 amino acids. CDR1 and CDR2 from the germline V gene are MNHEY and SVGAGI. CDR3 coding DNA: TGTGCCAGCAGTTACAGGAGTCAGGGACCAGATACGCAGTATTTT. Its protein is CASSYRSQGPDTQYF.